The 16 T cell receptor beta chains below all came from one sample that was sequenced in a study of control samples from healthy donors and cancer patients. Data came from immunoSEQ multiplex PCR; TCRdb stores just in-frame clones and leaves some out. The sample has roughly 130,000 clones, about 92% seen once. Material: PBMCs. These receptors were taken from a man aged 50 or older with head and neck cancer.

This chain joins TRBV6-2 or TRBV6-3 and TRBJ1-5; no firm D call. The V end was cut by 2 bases, the J end by 6 bases, with 8 bases between. This CDR3 is 13 amino acids long. Germline V gene lookup returns CDR1 MNHEY and CDR2 SVGEGT. CDR3 residues: CASSYALFQPQHF. The DNA of the CDR3 is TGTGCCAGCAGTTACGCCCTTTTTCAGCCCCAGCATTTT.

This clone was seen just once. The chain has TRBV5-5 and TRBJ2-2; the match to TRBD1 covers 9 bases. V was pared by 5 bases and J by 5 bases, with 7 bases of the junction left unmatched. Germline V CDR1 and CDR2: SGHKS, YYEKEE (reference sequence). The CDR3 is 15 residues long. CDR3 loop: CASSWTGEMTGELFF. DNA for the CDR3: TGTGCCAGCAGTTGGACAGGGGAGATGACCGGGGAGCTGTTTTTT.

This clone appeared a single time. The chain has TRBV11-1 and TRBJ2-2, with 7 positions matching TRBD1. Germline V gene data show CDR1 as SGHAT and CDR2 as FQDESV (reference sequence). This CDR3 region has 12 residues. J lost 9 bases, V lost 5 bases, and 3 bases had no gene match. The DNA of the CDR3 is TGTGCCAGCAGCCTAGGGGGCCGGGAGCTGTTTTTT. Amino acids: CASSLGGRELFF.

The chain is built from TRBV4-2 and TRBJ2-3, with D tentatively TRBD2 (7 bases). CDR1 LGHNA and CDR2 YNFKEQ come from the germline V gene. V lost 2 bases, J lost 4 bases, and 10 bases lay in between. This CDR3 comprises 14 residues. The CDR3 spells CASSQLGGADTQYF. Written as DNA, the CDR3 is TGTGCCAGCAGCCAACTAGGGGGGGCAGATACGCAGTATTTT.

V and J are TRBV10-3 and TRBJ1-1, with unresolved D. The V gene lost 4 bases and the J gene lost 4 bases, with 16 bases spanning the gap. Germline CDR1 reads ENHRY; CDR2 reads SYGVKD. The CDR3 extends over 15 amino acids. CDR3 protein: CAISGDSRIFTEAFF. As DNA, the CDR3 is TGTGCCATCAGTGGAGATTCACGAATTTTCACTGAAGCTTTCTTT.

This chain links TRBV20-1 with TRBJ2-5, with TRBD2 matching 10 bases. Trimming cost V 3 bases and J 5 bases; bases outside gene matches: 9. Germline-derived CDR1 and CDR2 are DFQATT and SNEGSKA (reference sequence). CDR3 length: 15 residues. Here the CDR3 reads CSASAFELAGETQYF. DNA of the CDR3: TGCAGTGCTAGTGCGTTCGAACTAGCGGGGGAGACCCAGTACTTC.

The chain couples TRBV30 to TRBJ1-2; D not certain. CDR1 GTSNPN and CDR2 SVGIG come from the germline V gene (reference sequence). The CDR3 loop spans 14 amino acids. V was clipped by 2 bases and J by 5 bases, with 15 bases between them. Here the CDR3 reads CAWSRTSKSYGYTF. CDR3 bases: TGTGCCTGGAGTCGCACATCCAAGTCTTATGGCTACACCTTC.

The chain carries TRBV5-6 and TRBJ2-7, with 7 bases matching TRBD1. The CDR3 is 15 amino acids. Germline CDR1 is SGHDT and CDR2 is YYEEEE. The ends lost 4 bases at V and 6 bases at J; junction bases unmatched: 13. The CDR3 is CASSQGDSSYLEQYF. CDR3 nucleotide sequence: TGTGCCAGCAGCCAAGGGGACAGCTCGTATCTCGAGCAGTACTTC.

V is TRBV6-1 and J is TRBJ2-7; 8 bases line up with TRBD2. CDR3 size: 14 residues. V was pared by 2 bases and J by 2 bases, with 2 bases of the junction left unmatched. The germline gives CDR1 MNHNS, CDR2 SASEGT. The CDR3 loop reads CASSETGGPYEQYF. The CDR3, as DNA: TGTGCCAGCAGTGAAACGGGGGGGCCCTACGAGCAGTACTTC.

The genes are TRBV7-8 and TRBJ2-7, with 9 bases matching TRBD2. The trim removed 4 bases at V and 2 bases at J, leaving 6 bases unmatched. This CDR3 comprises 15 residues. CDR1 and CDR2 (germline): SGHVS, FQNEAQ. As DNA, the CDR3 is TGTGCCAGCAGCTCCCTAGCGGGGCTCCCCTACGAGCAGTACTTC. Amino acids: CASSSLAGLPYEQYF.

The chain links TRBV6-6 to TRBJ1-1, with 7 bases fitting TRBD1. The CDR3 sequence is 16 residues long. J gave up 3 bases and V 0 bases, and 7 bases lay outside the gene matches. Germline-derived CDR1 and CDR2 are MNHNY and SVGAGI (reference sequence). The CDR3 is CASSYSGRGYHTEAFF. For the CDR3, the DNA is TGTGCCAGCAGTTACTCGGGCAGGGGGTATCACACTGAAGCTTTCTTT.

The chain links TRBV7-3 to TRBJ1-3; a possible D gene is TRBD1 (5 bases). The germline gives CDR1 SGHTA, CDR2 FQGTGA. CDR3 size: 15 residues. Deletions cut 2 bases from V and 0 bases from J, with 8 bases between. CDR3 DNA sequence: TGTGCCAGCAGCTTAGGGGCGACCTCTGGAAACACCATATATTTT. Its protein is CASSLGATSGNTIYF.

V gene TRBV7-8 combines with J gene TRBJ2-1; D might be TRBD1 or TRBD2, each matching 5 bases. V lost 5 bases to trimming and J lost 4 bases, with 15 bases between them. CDR3 length: 15 amino acids. CDR1 is SGHVS, CDR2 FQNEAQ, per germline. The CDR3: CASSPPGPQYNEQFF. For the CDR3, the DNA is TGTGCCAGCAGCCCCCCGGGACCACAGTACAATGAGCAGTTCTTC.

The chain joins TRBV19 to TRBJ2-1, with D tentatively TRBD2 (6 bases). V dropped 5 bases and J dropped 6 bases, with 11 bases sitting between them. CDR3 length: 13 residues. CDR1 is LNHDA and CDR2 is SQIVND in the germline V gene (reference sequence). CDR3 nucleotide sequence: TGTGCCAGTAGTCGGCAGGGACTCAATGAGCAGTTCTTC. The encoded protein is CASSRQGLNEQFF.

The chain links TRBV20-1 to TRBJ2-7; the D is unclear. The germline gives CDR1 DFQATT, CDR2 SNEGSKA (reference sequence). This CDR3 comprises 11 residues. Trimming removed 5 bases from V and 2 bases from J, with 7 bases in between. CDR3 nucleotide sequence: TGCAGTGCTCCGGAAGCCTACGAGCAGTACTTC. Amino acids: CSAPEAYEQYF.

The chain employs TRBV11-2 and TRBJ1-6; D unclear. Germline CDR1 reads SGHAT; CDR2 reads FQNNGV. CDR3 size: 13 residues. The V and J ends lost 5 bases and 11 bases respectively, with 13 bases between them. CDR3 residues: CASSVLGWAPLHF. The DNA for the CDR3 is TGTGCCAGCAGCGTATTGGGGTGGGCACCCCTCCACTTT.